This T cell receptor (beta chain) was observed in a study of blood T cells in healthy people across ages. The CDR3 spans 15 residues. CDR1 and CDR2 from the germline V gene are DFQATT and SNEGSKA (reference sequence). Trimming shortened V by 5 bases and J by 3 bases, and 18 bases separated the two germline ends. Regarding the study as a whole: Researchers judged that diversity estimates from one million T cells fell short of true values. Roughly linearly, TCR beta diversity per million T cells fell as age increased.

Primed by a sample-barcoded 5' primer and a J-beta primer mix, a second PCR proceeded for 7 to 11 cycles. A template-switch adaptor containing 12 random nucleotides labeled each cDNA molecule. TCRdb fed the 5' RACE reads into MiXCR, producing one record per CDR3 protein. The repertoire holds approximately 800,000 distinct CDR3 sequences, with roughly 64% as singletons. This clonotype was counted many times. What it binds is not known. This TCR was recovered from a man under 40 in good health. Sequenced material: blood. J is TRBJ2-3 and V is TRBV20-1; the D gene could be TRBD1 or TRBD2 (5 bases each). CDR3 sequence: CSADDRYRGTDTQYF. The CDR3 region has the DNA TGCAGTGCTGATGACAGATATAGAGGGACAGATACGCAGTATTTT.